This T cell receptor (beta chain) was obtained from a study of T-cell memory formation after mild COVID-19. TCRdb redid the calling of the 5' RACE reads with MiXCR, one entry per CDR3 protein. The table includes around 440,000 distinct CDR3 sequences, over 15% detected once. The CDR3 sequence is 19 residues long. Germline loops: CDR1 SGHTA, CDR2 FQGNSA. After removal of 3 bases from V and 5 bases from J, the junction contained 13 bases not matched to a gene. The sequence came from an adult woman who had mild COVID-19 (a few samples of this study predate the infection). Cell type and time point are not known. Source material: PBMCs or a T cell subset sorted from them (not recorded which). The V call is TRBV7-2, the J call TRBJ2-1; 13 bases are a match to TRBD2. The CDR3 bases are TGTGCCAGCAGCTTTGACAGACTGCGGGGACTAGCGGGAAACAATGAGCAGTTCTTC. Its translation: CASSFDRLRGLAGNNEQFF.